Reported below is one T cell receptor beta chain. The antigen this receptor binds is unknown. There are no base qualities to consult, and no much larger clone falls within one base. The CDR3 regions of human TCRbeta chains were subjected to immunosequencing. In the source study's methods: Repertoire TCRs were matched against a reference library of SARS-CoV-2-specific TCRs generated with the MIRA antigen-specificity platform. Breadth was defined as the fraction of unique TCRs that were SARS-CoV-2-associated. Depth was defined as the fraction of total T cells that were SARS-CoV-2-associated. Using the MIRA data, each spike-specific TCR was assigned both to the spike region to which the TCR was reactive and to a CD4 or CD8 class. Log10-transformed breadth and depth values were compared by one-way ANOVA with Sidak's multiple comparisons tests. TCRdb holds this immuneACCESS table with in-frame rearrangements only. Some clones are missing; in checked studies, unresolved V genes explain under half, and the rest has no known cause. V and J calls and clone size follow that table, whereas D and trimming were derived from the DNA. Recorded for this sample are 150,000 to 200,000 clones; 80% to 95% of them occurred a single time. About 2.3% of the sample is held by the ten biggest clonotypes.

This specimen comes from a study of T cell responses to AZD1222 COVID-19 vaccine (dated by TCRdb to the early 2020s). For the wider study: AZD1222 recipients given second doses at about 4 weeks or at about 12 weeks were pooled, since spike-specific TCR depth and breadth were not found to differ between the two schedules. TCR sequencing covered 233 trial participants: about 210 given two doses of AZD1222 and approximately 26 given two doses of MenACWY control vaccine. Trial participants were enrolled into age subgroups of 18-55, 56-69 and 70-plus years, which contained 148, 28 and 57 TCR-sequenced participants, respectively. What the authors observed across the whole study: Conclusions about previously exposed vaccinees were limited because only a handful of AZD1222 recipients were SARS-CoV-2 seropositive at baseline. In the small 56-69-year group, the increase in depth fell short of significance, most likely because of low power. Reportedly, almost half of the unique spike-specific TCRs recognized epitopes lying outside the regions that are mutated in the B.1.351 and B.1.1.7 variants. No day 14 peak-response samples were available, so repertoires were characterized only after the peak T cell response. Vaccine-associated CD4 TCRs spanned the whole spike protein, with dominant responses in regions 160-218 and 743-854. A significant rise in spike-specific TCR breadth and depth was observed after two AZD1222 doses relative to day 0 and relative to MenACWY recipients. Participants were mostly white British, with more females than males. The authors suggested clonal diversity may have been underestimated.

Including cysteine and phenylalanine, the CDR3 has 17 amino acids. The CDR3 DNA has 51 bases and is translated from base 1. The germline V gene gives CDR1 as MDHEN and CDR2 as SYDVKM. V and J are truncated by 6 bases and 7 bases respectively, leaving an intervening sequence of 27 bases. The intended sense of this specimen's time point label: baseline before first vaccination. Samples from vaccinated people were obtained from the UK trials COV001 and COV002, which included a single-blind randomized controlled phase 2/3 trial of AZD1222 (ChAdOx1 nCoV-19) in healthy adults. For TCRbeta chain sequencing, PBMC samples were collected from trial participants at day 0 and at day 28 after the second dose.

The receptor chain draws on TRBV28 and TRBJ1-2; a weak D assignment points to TRBD1 (5 bases agree). This clonotype originated in an adult in good health. The material was peripheral blood, obtained on day 0 of AZD1222 vaccination. The CDR3 in this case is CASSPRDFLRRGRGYTF. In nucleotide form, the sequence is TGTGCCAGCAGCCCCCGCGATTTCCTCCGAAGGGGCCGTGGCTACACCTTC.